The 26 T cell receptor beta chains below come from one sample, sequenced in a study of tumor-infiltrating lymphocytes in primary liver carcinoma. Extraction of RNA together with DNA used roughly 20-32 mg of unsorted bulk tissue. cDNA specific to TCR beta was made from approximately 0.55 ug of total RNA, with a constant-region primer employed for priming. Employing slightly modified ARM-PCR, three nested multiplex PCR rounds were run, and these gave rise to the TCR beta libraries. The first two PCR rounds used TRBV1-TRBV30 primers with a Cbeta primer, roughly 10 cycles each. Using its own MiXCR run on the multiplex PCR reads, TCRdb lists one record per CDR3 protein. The data hold approximately 100,000 distinct CDR3 sequences, with around two thirds observed a single time. The source material was liver tumor tissue from sampling region 2. As to subset: tumor region T2, inferior pole. All receptors derive from a woman aged 60-70 years with primary liver carcinoma and hepatitis B virus infection.

This chain uses TRBV5-4 with TRBJ2-1, with 7 positions matching TRBD1. There are 14 residues in the CDR3. Trimming took 1 base from V and 6 from J; bases not matched to a gene: 4. Germline V gene data show CDR1 as SGHNT and CDR2 as YYREEE (reference sequence). The CDR3 nucleotides are TGTGCCAGCAGCTTGAATCGGACAGGCAATGAGCAGTTCTTC. It translates to CASSLNRTGNEQFF. The full variable domain, rest sourced from reference TRBV5-4 and TRBJ2-1, is ETGVTQSPTHLIKTRGQQVTLRCSSQSGHNTVSWYQQALGQGPQFIFQYYREEENGRGNFPPRFSGLQFPNYSSELNVNALELDDSALYLCASSLNRTGNEQFFGPGTRLTVL.

The chain links TRBV7-8 to TRBJ2-3, with D tentatively TRBD2 (5 bases). This CDR3 has 12 amino acids. Germline loops: CDR1 SGHVS, CDR2 FQNEAQ. The CDR3 is CAAGIYTDTQYF. For the CDR3, the DNA is TGTGCTGCGGGCATTTACACAGATACGCAGTATTTT. Based on the CDR3 plus reference TRBV7-8 and TRBJ2-3, the full variable domain is GAGVSQSPRYKVAKRGQDVALRCDPISGHVSLFWYQQALGQGPEFLTYFQNEAQLDKSGLPSDRFFAERPEGSVSTLKIQRTQQEDSAVYLCAAGIYTDTQYFGPGTRLTVL.

This clonotype was seen at least ten times. This rearrangement joins TRBV19 to TRBJ2-5; TRBD1 matches 9 bases. After removal of 5 bases from V and 4 bases from J, the junction contained 11 bases not matched to a gene. The CDR3 is 16 residues long. Germline V gene data show CDR1 as LNHDA and CDR2 as SQIVND (reference sequence). The CDR3 nucleotides are TGTGCCAGTAGTGGTGGACAGGGGATGTTCCGAGAGACCCAGTACTTC. Protein product: CASSGGQGMFRETQYF. The full variable domain, rest sourced from reference TRBV19 and TRBJ2-5, is DGGITQSPKYLFRKEGQNVTLSCEQNLNHDAMYWYRQDPGQGLRLIYYSQIVNDFQKGDIAEGYSVSREKKESFPLTVTSAQKNPTAFYLCASSGGQGMFRETQYFGPGTRLLVL.

Comments on this clonotype: At one end, the junction sequence differs from germline, possibly due to a read error. The chain couples TRBV29-1 to TRBJ2-3, with TRBD2 matching over 10 bases. Per germline, CDR1 SQVTM and CDR2 ANQGSEA. The CDR3 covers 14 residues. This chain's CDR3 is CSVEGAGGQDTLYF. The CDR3 nucleotides read TGCAGCGTTGAAGGAGCGGGAGGGCAGGATACGCTGTATTTT.

This clonotype was detected only once. This chain links TRBV10-3 with TRBJ2-3, with 10 bases matching TRBD1. V was pared by 6 bases and J by 2 bases, with 11 bases of the junction left unmatched. Looked up from germline, CDR1 is ENHRY and CDR2 is SYGVKD. The CDR3 covers 17 residues. The CDR3 DNA follows: TGTGCCATCAGCTCAACGTCCGGGACAGGGGACACAGATACGCAGTATTTT. Residues: CAISSTSGTGDTDTQYF.

Many counts were recorded for this clonotype. J is TRBJ1-1 and V is TRBV6-6; no clear D. Trimming stripped 8 bases from V and 0 bases from J, with 19 bases between. Germline V gives CDR1 MNHNY, CDR2 SVGAGI (reference sequence). The CDR3 is 16 residues long. CDR3 nucleotide sequence: TGTGCCAGCCCCCCCGTTCGTGAGTGGGTGAACACTGAAGCTTTCTTT. It codes for CASPPVREWVNTEAFF.

The gene calls are TRBV12-3 or TRBV12-4 and TRBJ2-1; no clear D. V was pared by 9 bases and J by 5 bases, with 23 bases between. The CDR3 has 16 residues. DNA for the CDR3: TGTGCCAGTAGTAAAGTTCTGTGGGGAAGCGACAATGAGCAGTTCTTC. Its protein product is CASSKVLWGSDNEQFF.

In regard to this clonotype: The junction departs from germline at one end; a sequencing error may be responsible. V usage is TRBV6-1 and J usage is TRBJ1-1, with a tentative D call TRBD1 (5 bases). Germline CDR1 reads MNHNS; CDR2 reads SASEGT. This CDR3 is 14 amino acids long. This CDR3 is CASKRWGDPGGAVF. CDR3 in DNA: TGTGCCAGCAAAAGATGGGGGGACCCAGGTGGTGCTGTCTTT.

The V call is TRBV7-9, the J call TRBJ1-2; maybe TRBD1 (6 bases). The germline CDR1 and CDR2 sequences are SEHNR and FQNEAQ (reference sequence). This CDR3 is built from 14 residues. Trimming took 3 bases from V and 8 from J, leaving 16 bases between them. The CDR3 DNA is TGTGCCAGCAGCTTGGTCCAGGGACAAGGCGGCTACACCTTC. Translated: CASSLVQGQGGYTF. Full variable domain (remainder filled in from reference TRBV7-9 and TRBJ1-2): DTGVSQNPRHKITKRGQNVTFRCDPISEHNRLYWYRQTLGQGPEFLTYFQNEAQLEKSRLLSDRFSAERPKGSFSTLEIQRTEQGDSAMYLCASSLVQGQGGYTFGSGTRLTVV.

In the case of this clonotype: A much larger clone differs from this one at a single base, so this may be a read error. It is likely a read error, because the conserved phenylalanine at the end of the CDR3 is missing. Here the CDR3 reads CSAEESSYTL. CDR3 DNA: TGCAGCGCTGAAGAATCGAGCTACACCTTA. The V gene is TRBV29-1, the J gene TRBJ1-2; D gene uncertain. The CDR3 sequence is 10 residues long. Germline assignment: CDR1 SQVTM and CDR2 ANQGSEA.

About this clonotype itself: The junction differs from germline at one of its ends, possibly a read error. The CDR3 here is CACSGFAGEGTQYF. The CDR3 nucleotides are TGTGCCTGCAGTGGGTTTGCGGGGGAGGGGACCCAGTACTTC. The V call is TRBV6-1, the J call TRBJ2-5; 7 nucleotides line up with TRBD2. The CDR3 extends over 14 amino acids. The germline V gene encodes CDR1 MNHNS and CDR2 SASEGT.

Note on this clonotype: An end of the junction does not agree with germline; a read error may underlie this. The CDR3 sequence: CTSSLEGGENSEQFF. The CDR3 region has the DNA TGTACCAGCAGCTTAGAGGGTGGGGAGAACAGTGAGCAGTTTTTC. The gene calls are TRBV11-2 and TRBJ2-1; perhaps TRBD2 as D (5 bases). This CDR3 is built from 15 residues. Germline loops: CDR1 SGHAT, CDR2 FQNNGV.

This clonotype was counted between two and nine times. A junction end diverges from the germline sequence, so it may reflect a read error. The CDR3 DNA reads TGTGTCAGCAGTTTAGGTCACACTGAAGCTTTCTTT. Protein: CVSSLGHTEAFF. The V call is TRBV28, the J call TRBJ1-1; D remains unclear. This CDR3 spans 12 amino acids. Germline loops: CDR1 MDHEN, CDR2 SYDVKM.

Points on this clonotype: This may be a read error, as it is one base from a much larger clone. Without the conserved terminal phenylalanine or tryptophan, this CDR3 likely stems from a read error. This chain links TRBV14 with TRBJ2-2, with D perhaps TRBD2 (7 bases). Germline-derived CDR1 and CDR2 are SGHDN and FVKESK. This CDR3 region has 20 residues. V was shortened by 1 base and J by 0 bases, with 21 bases between the two germline ends. The CDR3 is CASSQVGGRLGLANTGELFC. The CDR3 coding sequence is TGTGCCAGCAGCCAAGTAGGGGGACGGCTTGGACTAGCGAACACCGGGGAGCTGTTTTGT.

Points on this clonotype: Sequence at one end of the junction differs from germline and may be a read error. J is TRBJ1-6 and V is TRBV5-5, with D unclear. Germline V gene lookup returns CDR1 SGHKS and CDR2 YYEKEE (reference sequence). The length of the CDR3 is 11 residues. Written as DNA, the CDR3 is TGTGTCAGCATTCGGGCGGCACCCCTCCACTTT. It is translated as CVSIRAAPLHF.

In regard to this clonotype: One end of the junction fails to match germline, which may point to a read error. This chain joins TRBV11-2 and TRBJ2-7; 8 bases line up with TRBD2. CDR3 size: 15 residues. The V gene's germline CDR1 is SGHAT and CDR2 FQNNGV. CDR3 DNA sequence: TGTGCCAGCAGCTTGGAGAGGGGGAGACTAGCGATGCAGTGCTTC. Amino acid sequence: CASSLERGRLAMQCF.

About this clonotype itself: Just one base apart from a much larger clone, this may be a read error. This chain uses TRBV28 with TRBJ1-1, with D maybe TRBD1 (6 bases). The germline CDR1 and CDR2 sequences are MDHEN and SYDVKM. CDR3 length equals 15 residues. The CDR3 region has the DNA TGTACCAGCAGCCCTGGGGGGGCCGGCAGCACTGAAGCTTTCTTT. It translates to CTSSPGGAGSTEAFF.

The chain recombines TRBV28 with TRBJ1-1; D remains ambiguous. Germline CDR1 MDHEN, CDR2 SYDVKM. Trimming removed 4 bases from V and 6 bases from J, with 9 bases in between. This CDR3 contains 12 residues. CDR3 loop: CASSSLRAEAFF. The CDR3 DNA sequence: TGTGCCAGCAGTTCACTTAGGGCTGAAGCTTTCTTT. The full variable domain, completed using reference TRBV28 and TRBJ1-1, is DVKVTQSSRYLVKRTGEKVFLECVQDMDHENMFWYRQDPGLGLRLIYFSYDVKMKEKGDIPEGYSVSREKKERFSLILESASTNQTSMYLCASSSLRAEAFFGQGTRLTVV.

Turning to this clonotype: A read error may account for a junction end that differs from germline. The chain has TRBV11-2 and TRBJ2-7, with no clear D. The CDR3 loop spans 15 amino acids. Germline V gene data show CDR1 as SGHAT and CDR2 as FQNNGV. CDR3 sequence: CVSAIGRTATYEQYF. The DNA of the CDR3 is TGTGTCAGCGCCATAGGACGGACCGCTACCTACGAGCAGTACTTC.

In the case of this clonotype: The conserved closing phenylalanine or tryptophan is absent in this CDR3, likely reflecting a read error. The chain uses TRBV30 and TRBJ2-3, with 9 bases aligning to TRBD2. There are 15 residues in the CDR3. Per germline, CDR1 GTSNPN and CDR2 SVGIG (reference sequence). The CDR3 reads CDWSVGSGGSDTQYL. CDR3 sequence (DNA): TGTGACTGGAGTGTGGGTAGCGGGGGATCAGATACGCAGTATCTT.

This clonotype came up a few times. This chain connects TRBV2 to TRBJ2-2; 7 nucleotides line up with TRBD1. Germline-derived CDR1 and CDR2 are SNHLY and FYNNEI. The ends lost 3 bases at V and 8 bases at J; junction bases unmatched: 6. CDR3 length: 14 amino acids. CDR3 sequence (DNA): TGTGCCAGCAGTGAGGACAGGTCCCAGGGGGAGCTGTTTTTT. Protein sequence: CASSEDRSQGELFF. The complete variable domain, with remaining parts taken from reference TRBV2 and TRBJ2-2, reads EPEVTQTPSHQVTQMGQEVILRCVPISNHLYFYWYRQILGQKVEFLVSFYNNEISEKSEIFDDQFSVERPDGSNFTLKIRSTKLEDSAMYFCASSEDRSQGELFFGEGSRLTVL.

About this clonotype: The junction and the germline gene differ at one end; a read error may be behind it. The chain employs TRBV5-1 and TRBJ2-7; possible D gene TRBD1, 5 bases. The CDR3 has 13 amino acids. Germline V gene data show CDR1 as SGHRS and CDR2 as YFSETQ. The CDR3 nucleotides read TGCGCCAGCAGCTCAGGGTTCTCCTACGTGCAGTACTTC. Residues: CASSSGFSYVQYF.

In the case of this clonotype: Being one base from a much bigger clone, this may be a read error. The chain carries TRBV7-9 and TRBJ2-2, with 8 bases that match TRBD2. V lost 10 bases, J lost 6 bases, and 13 bases stayed unmatched. The germline V gene encodes CDR1 SEHNR and CDR2 FQNEAQ (reference sequence). The CDR3 is made up of 15 amino acids. The CDR3 loop is CATRGGQAGAGELFF. CDR3 nucleotide sequence: TGTGCCACCAGAGGGGGTCAAGCGGGAGCCGGGGAGCTGTTTTTT.

Concerning this clonotype itself: The CDR3 does not end in the conserved phenylalanine or tryptophan, so this is likely a read error. The chain couples TRBV11-3 to TRBJ1-1; the D is unclear. The CDR3 length is 13 residues. Germline values: CDR1 SGHNT, CDR2 YENEEA. The chain's CDR3 is CASSLMANTEAFS. The CDR3 DNA sequence: TGTGCCAGCAGCTTAATGGCAAACACGGAAGCTTTCTCT.

Regarding this clonotype: One base away lies a much larger clone, so this may be a sequencing read error. The chain joins TRBV30 to TRBJ1-4, with D hard to call. Between the trimmed V and J ends, which lost 4 bases and 0 bases, there was a span of 12 bases. Germline lookup yields CDR1 GTSNPN and CDR2 SVGIG (reference sequence). CDR3 length equals 15 residues. CDR3: CAWNNLVATNEKLFF. The CDR3 DNA is TGTGCCTGGAATAACCTTGTGGCAACTAATGAAAAACTGTTTTTT.

As regards this clonotype: At one end the junction does not follow the germline gene, possibly because of a read error. V usage is TRBV4-1 and J usage is TRBJ2-2, with 7 positions matching TRBD1. Germline V gives CDR1 MGHRA, CDR2 YSYEKL. The CDR3 totals 18 residues. Here the CDR3 reads CTSSLQGNGGLNTGELFF. CDR3 bases: TGCACCAGCAGCCTACAGGGGAATGGTGGTCTGAACACCGGGGAGCTGTTTTTT.